Listed below are T cell receptor beta chains from one sample, sequenced in a study of blood T cell repertoires in COVID-19. Repertoires were generated with immunoSEQ multiplex PCR, while TCRdb's copy carries only in-frame clones and drops some. The table has about 58,000 clones, 75% to 85% seen once. The sample taken for sequencing was peripheral blood. The receptor source for this set is a man aged 60-69 years with COVID-19, enrolled during active disease. The CDR3 runs from the conserved cysteine through the conserved F or W. Each record gives: V gene, clone size, J gene, D gene, CDR3 protein. A D gene is named only where the DNA matches it firmly. Rows may omit the clone size; those that give it use once, few, many or a size class.

>TRBV25-1|once|TRBJ2-2|-
CASSERVGNTGELFF
>TRBV5-1|-|TRBJ2-2|-
CASSLQGSTGELFF
>TRBV5-5|-|TRBJ2-1|-
CASSLGTTGISYNEQFF
>TRBV27|-|TRBJ1-1|-
CASSLGLNTEAFF
>TRBV4-3|-|TRBJ2-1|TRBD2
CASADSGSGYNEQFF
>TRBV11-3|-|TRBJ2-6|-
CASSLEAGRSGANVLTF
>TRBV6-5|-|TRBJ2-2|-
CASTQRRTGELFF
>TRBV5-1|-|TRBJ2-1|TRBD2
CASKRGRTIMVGLDEQFF
>TRBV24-1|-|TRBJ1-5|TRBD1
CATSDPPRQGARVGVQPQHF
>TRBV6-2/TRBV6-3|-|TRBJ2-1|TRBD2
CASSPPRGRVDYNEQFF
>TRBV5-1|-|TRBJ1-2|TRBD1
CASSALTGAQGVGYTF
>TRBV12-3/TRBV12-4|-|TRBJ2-7|TRBD2
CASSSGGTGEQYF
>TRBV7-2|-|TRBJ2-1|-
CASSSIAANEQFF
>TRBV11-3|-|TRBJ2-7|-
CASSLSTLAYHEQYF
>TRBV10-3|-|TRBJ2-4|-
CAISDQGLPPRNIQYF
>TRBV6-4|-|TRBJ1-5|-
CASSPEGNQPQHF
>TRBV10-2|-|TRBJ1-4|TRBD1
CASSESGTGGMEGEKLFF
>TRBV2|-|TRBJ2-1|TRBD2
CASPPLAGGGDEQFF
>TRBV5-1|-|TRBJ1-1|-
CASSLVPPGTNTEAFF
>TRBV18|-|TRBJ2-1|-
CASSPARGSNEQFF
>TRBV7-9|-|TRBJ1-1|-
CASSFGLMNTEAFF
>TRBV7-4|-|TRBJ2-7|-
CASSYPWQVSYEQYF
>TRBV18|-|TRBJ1-5|TRBD1
CASSPMGQVSNQPQHF
>TRBV4-2|-|TRBJ1-3|-
CASSQGAGDGGNTIYF
>TRBV7-9|-|TRBJ2-7|TRBD2
CAYEKRGGYEQYF
>TRBV29-1|-|TRBJ2-1|TRBD2
CSVGGDGSGGRNEQFF